These 22 T cell receptor beta chains were all obtained from the same sample, sequenced in a study of Ad26.COV2.S vaccination and SARS-CoV-2 variants. Treatment noted: around 19 received Ad26.COV2.S at low or high dose, single or two shots; roughly 5 received placebo; per-sample allocation not given. Day 63 after the first vaccine or placebo injection was the time point for sampling. The repertoire was sequenced with immunoSEQ multiplex PCR; TCRdb's copy has only in-frame clones and lacks some. Among about 460,000 clones listed, about 89% were seen once. Sequences were derived from peripheral blood, sampled in a trial of Ad26.COV2.S vaccine versus placebo. The receptors shown here come from a person aged 18-60 years who received the Ad26.COV2.S COVID-19 vaccine or a placebo.

The chain is built from TRBV11-2 and TRBJ2-3; no clear D. V gave up 4 bases and J gave up 1 base, with 12 bases separating them. The germline V gene has CDR1 SGHAT and CDR2 FQNNGV. This CDR3 has 15 residues. In DNA form, the CDR3 reads TGTGCCAGCAGCTCACCTGAGCGCGGCACAGATACGCAGTATTTT. The encoded protein is CASSSPERGTDTQYF.

This clone occurred once. The rearrangement uses TRBV6-6 and TRBJ1-1; D remains unclear. This CDR3 is 12 amino acids long. Trimming stripped 0 bases from V and 8 bases from J, with 7 bases between. Germline CDR1 reads MNHNY; CDR2 reads SVGAGI (reference sequence). The DNA of the CDR3 is TGTGCCAGCAGTTACTCGCTTTTCGAAGCTTTCTTT. Translating it yields CASSYSLFEAFF.

The rearrangement links TRBV10-1 to TRBJ2-7, with D perhaps TRBD2 (5 bases). The CDR3 length is 17 residues. Trimming removed 1 base at V and 2 bases at J, with 18 bases between. The germline V gene has CDR1 WNHNN and CDR2 SYGVQD (reference sequence). CDR3 bases: TGCGCCAGCAGTGAGTATCCAGCGGACGTAAGCCCCTACGAGCAGTACTTC. Translating gives CASSEYPADVSPYEQYF.

The chain couples TRBV2 to TRBJ2-1; possible D gene TRBD2, 6 bases. The CDR3 has 13 residues. Trimming took 4 bases from V and 6 from J, leaving 10 bases between them. Germline V CDR1 and CDR2: SNHLY, FYNNEI. The CDR3 bases are TGTGCCAGCAGTGGGTGGGAGGCCAATGAGCAGTTCTTC. This translates into CASSGWEANEQFF. Full variable domain (missing parts from reference TRBV2 and TRBJ2-1): EPEVTQTPSHQVTQMGQEVILRCVPISNHLYFYWYRQILGQKVEFLVSFYNNEISEKSEIFDDQFSVERPDGSNFTLKIRSTKLEDSAMYFCASSGWEANEQFFGPGTRLTVL.

This rearrangement joins TRBV3-1 (or the pseudogene TRBV3-2) to TRBJ1-2; no clear D gene. CDR3 length equals 15 residues. Trimming shortened V by 4 bases and J by 3 bases, and 15 bases separated the two germline ends. Germline CDR1 and CDR2: LGHDT and YNNKEL (reference sequence). The CDR3 nucleotides read TGTGCCAGCAGCCCGTGGACCGGGAGGGACTATGGCTACACCTTC. Translation: CASSPWTGRDYGYTF.

The chain recombines TRBV9 with TRBJ1-3, with D possibly TRBD1 on 6 matching bases. CDR1 is SGDLS, CDR2 YYNGEE, per germline. The CDR3 covers 16 residues. V shed 0 bases and J shed 4 bases, with 14 bases lying between them. The CDR3 DNA reads as TGTGCCAGCAGCGTAGGAGGTCAGGGGATGGGAAACACCATATATTTT. Translation gives CASSVGGQGMGNTIYF.

The CDR3 DNA reads TGTGCCAGCAGCTTAGATCAAGGCGAGACCCAGTACTTC. Its protein is CASSLDQGETQYF. The chain links TRBV7-2 to TRBJ2-5; no clear D. Trimming pared 1 base from V and 5 bases from J, leaving 8 bases between. Germline V gene lookup returns CDR1 SGHTA and CDR2 FQGNSA. This CDR3 has 13 residues. Looking up the rest from reference TRBV7-2 and TRBJ2-5 gives the full variable domain: GAGVSQSPSNKVTEKGKDVELRCDPISGHTALYWYRQSLGQGLEFLIYFQGNSAPDKSGLPSDRFSAERTGGSVSTLTIQRTQQEDSAVYLCASSLDQGETQYFGPGTRLLVL.

This chain joins TRBV5-1 and TRBJ2-1, with no clear D. Germline values: CDR1 SGHRS, CDR2 YFSETQ. The CDR3 runs 11 residues. Trimming stripped 5 bases from V and 6 bases from J, with 6 bases between. Here the CDR3 DNA reads TGCGCCAGCAGAGGGTCCAATGAGCAGTTCTTC. It yields the protein CASRGSNEQFF.

This chain uses TRBV5-1 with TRBJ2-5; 13 bases are shared with TRBD2. Germline assignment: CDR1 SGHRS and CDR2 YFSETQ. This CDR3 is built from 16 residues. Germline trimming cut 4 bases from V and 2 bases from J; bases unmatched to any gene: 5. This chain's CDR3 is CASSPGLAGVQETQYF. CDR3 nucleotide sequence: TGCGCCAGCAGCCCCGGACTAGCGGGAGTTCAAGAGACCCAGTACTTC.

The CDR3, as DNA: TGCGCCAGCAGCTTGAACAGGGGAGCAGAGACCCAGTACTTC. It yields the protein CASSLNRGAETQYF. The rearrangement links TRBV5-1 to TRBJ2-5; 7 nucleotides line up with TRBD1. Germline V gene sequence: CDR1 SGHRS, CDR2 YFSETQ. The CDR3 loop spans 14 amino acids. Losses at the gene ends were 1 base for V and 4 bases for J; bases not matched to a gene: 4.

This clone is a singleton in its sample. The J gene is TRBJ2-7, the V gene TRBV27, with D perhaps matching TRBD1 (5 bases). The CDR3 is made up of 17 amino acids. The V end lost 0 bases, the J end lost 2 bases, and 17 bases lay between the germline ends. Germline CDR1 reads MNHEY; CDR2 reads SMNVEV (reference sequence). The CDR3 region has the DNA TGTGCCAGCAGTTTATCACTGGGCAGGGCGACGGCCTACGAGCAGTACTTC. Translating gives CASSLSLGRATAYEQYF.

The chain employs TRBV4-2 and TRBJ2-6, with a tentative D call TRBD1 (6 bases). This CDR3 has 18 residues. Germline assignment: CDR1 LGHNA and CDR2 YNFKEQ. With 2 bases removed from V and 0 bases from J, the gap between germline ends came to 14 bases. DNA for the CDR3: TGTGCCAGCAGCCAAAGGCACGGACAGACCTCTGGGGCCAACGTCCTGACTTTC. It is translated as CASSQRHGQTSGANVLTF.

The CDR3, as DNA: TGTGCCAGCAGCCTTGGGGATGAGCAGTTCTTC. It specifies CASSLGDEQFF. The J gene is TRBJ2-1, the V gene TRBV7-9; unclear D gene. V lost 5 bases and J lost 8, with 7 bases in between. Per the germline V gene, CDR1 is SEHNR and CDR2 is FQNEAQ (reference sequence). This CDR3 is 11 amino acids long.

The gene calls are TRBV21-1 and TRBJ1-1. TRBV21-1 is a documented pseudogene. This CDR3 is 16 amino acids long. The CDR3 nucleotides are TGTGCCAGCAGCCTCCGACCCCGCCGGTCGAACACTGAAGCTTTCTTT. It translates to CASSLRPRRSNTEAFF.

The rearrangement uses TRBV10-1 and TRBJ2-2, with D possibly being TRBD2 (6 bases). Germline CDR1 reads WNHNN; CDR2 reads SYGVQD (reference sequence). CDR3 length: 15 amino acids. V lost 3 bases and J 5 bases, leaving 13 bases between the germline ends. CDR3 sequence reads: CASSDRRAGTGELFF. CDR3 bases: TGCGCCAGCAGTGATCGGAGGGCCGGGACCGGGGAGCTGTTTTTT.

Of note for this clone: Other nucleotide sequences from this sample produce the same CDR3. This chain connects TRBV27 to TRBJ2-1, with D unresolved. The germline V gene encodes CDR1 MNHEY and CDR2 SMNVEV (reference sequence). V was cut by 2 bases and J by 7 bases, with 3 bases left in between. The CDR3 is 11 amino acids. The CDR3 region is CASSLRNEQFF. The CDR3 region has the DNA TGTGCCAGCAGTTTAAGGAATGAGCAGTTCTTC.

The chain uses TRBV19 and TRBJ2-1; 10 nucleotides align to TRBD2. Germline V lookup: CDR1 LNHDA, CDR2 SQIVND (reference sequence). V was pared by 6 bases and J by 0 bases, with 8 bases of the junction left unmatched. CDR3 size: 17 residues. The CDR3 nucleotides are TGTGCCAGTAGCCGGGGTAGCGGGAGGCCCTCCTACAATGAGCAGTTCTTC. Amino acids: CASSRGSGRPSYNEQFF.

The rearrangement joins TRBV2 to TRBJ2-7; no clear D gene. CDR3 length: 14 amino acids. Germline V gene data show CDR1 as SNHLY and CDR2 as FYNNEI. V was trimmed by 2 bases and J by 6 bases, leaving 14 bases between them. The CDR3 DNA follows: TGTGCCAGCAGTGAACAAGTGTCAACCAGCGAGCAGTACTTC. Protein: CASSEQVSTSEQYF.

The chain has TRBV15 and TRBJ1-5; D gene uncertain. The ends were cut back, 3 bases at V and 6 bases at J, with 15 bases in the middle. Looked up from germline, CDR1 is LNHNV and CDR2 is YYDKDF (reference sequence). There are 15 residues in the CDR3. CDR3 region: CATSSSGFLGQPQHF. The CDR3 DNA reads as TGTGCCACCAGCAGTTCTGGGTTTCTGGGTCAGCCCCAGCATTTT.

This chain connects TRBV19 to TRBJ2-1; 10 bases agree with TRBD1. The germline V gene has CDR1 LNHDA and CDR2 SQIVND (reference sequence). CDR3 size: 17 residues. V dropped 3 bases and J dropped 4; count of bases not matched to a gene: 9. As DNA, the CDR3 is TGTGCCAGTAGTATGGCCGCTACGGGACAGGGGTACAATGAGCAGTTCTTC. Translated: CASSMAATGQGYNEQFF.

V usage is TRBV7-2 and J usage is TRBJ1-3; no firm D call. Trimming removed 7 bases from V and 4 bases from J, with 11 bases in between. The CDR3 runs 13 residues. Looked up from germline, CDR1 is SGHTA and CDR2 is FQGNSA. CDR3 DNA: TGTGCCAGCAACTCGGGCAGCGGAAACACCATATATTTT. Its protein is CASNSGSGNTIYF.

The gene calls are TRBV5-1 and TRBJ2-5; D may be TRBD1 or TRBD2 (5 bases each). Germline V gives CDR1 SGHRS, CDR2 YFSETQ. The V gene lost 4 bases and the J gene lost 5 bases, with 12 bases spanning the gap. The CDR3 has 13 residues. CDR3 residues: CASSGTWQETQYF. DNA of the CDR3: TGCGCCAGCAGCGGGACCTGGCAGGAGACCCAGTACTTC.